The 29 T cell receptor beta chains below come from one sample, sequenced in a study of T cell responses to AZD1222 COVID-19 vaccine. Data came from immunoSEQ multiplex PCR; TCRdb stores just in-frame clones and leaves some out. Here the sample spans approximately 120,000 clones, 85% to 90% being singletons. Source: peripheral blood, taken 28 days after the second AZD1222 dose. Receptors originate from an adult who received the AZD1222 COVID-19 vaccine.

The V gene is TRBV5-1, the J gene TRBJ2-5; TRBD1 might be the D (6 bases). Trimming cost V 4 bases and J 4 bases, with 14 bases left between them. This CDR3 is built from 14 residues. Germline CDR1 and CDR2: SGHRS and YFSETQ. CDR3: CASSQRTEGETQYF. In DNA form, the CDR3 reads TGCGCCAGCAGCCAACGGACAGAGGGAGAGACCCAGTACTTC.

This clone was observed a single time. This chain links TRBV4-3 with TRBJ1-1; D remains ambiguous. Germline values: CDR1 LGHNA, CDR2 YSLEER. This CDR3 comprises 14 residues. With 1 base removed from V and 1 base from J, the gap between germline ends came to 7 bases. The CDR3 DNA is TGCGCCAGCAGCCAAGGTTACGGGAACACTGAAGCTTTCTTT. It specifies CASSQGYGNTEAFF.

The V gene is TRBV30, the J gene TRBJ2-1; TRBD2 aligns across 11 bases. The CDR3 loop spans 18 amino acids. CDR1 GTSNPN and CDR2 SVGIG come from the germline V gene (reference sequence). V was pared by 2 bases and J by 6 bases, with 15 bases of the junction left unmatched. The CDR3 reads CAWSRTSQLAGGGNEQFF. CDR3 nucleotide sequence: TGTGCCTGGAGTCGAACCAGTCAGCTAGCGGGGGGTGGCAATGAGCAGTTCTTC.

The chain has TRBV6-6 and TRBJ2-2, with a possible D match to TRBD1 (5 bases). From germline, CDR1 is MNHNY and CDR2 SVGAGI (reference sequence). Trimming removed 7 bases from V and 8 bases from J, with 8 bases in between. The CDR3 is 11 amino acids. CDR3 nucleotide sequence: TGTGCCAGCACGTGGACAGGGGAGCTGTTTTTT. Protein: CASTWTGELFF.

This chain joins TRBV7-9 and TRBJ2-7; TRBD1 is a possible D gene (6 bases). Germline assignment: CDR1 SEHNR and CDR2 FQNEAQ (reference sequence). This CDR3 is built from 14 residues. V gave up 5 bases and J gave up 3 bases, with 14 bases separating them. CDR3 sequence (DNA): TGTGCCAGCAGCCAGACAGGCGATTACTACGAGCAGTACTTC. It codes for CASSQTGDYYEQYF.

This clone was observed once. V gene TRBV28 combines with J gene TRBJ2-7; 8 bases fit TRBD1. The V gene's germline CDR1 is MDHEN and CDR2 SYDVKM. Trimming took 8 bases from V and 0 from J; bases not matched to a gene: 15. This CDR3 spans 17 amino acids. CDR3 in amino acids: CASVPGSQGASSYEQYF. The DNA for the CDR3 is TGTGCCAGCGTCCCGGGGTCTCAGGGGGCGAGCTCCTACGAGCAGTACTTC.

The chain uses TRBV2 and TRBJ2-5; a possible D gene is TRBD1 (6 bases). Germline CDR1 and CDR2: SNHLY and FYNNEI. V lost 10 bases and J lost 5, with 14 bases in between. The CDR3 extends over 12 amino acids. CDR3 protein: CATGASVETQYF. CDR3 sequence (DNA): TGTGCCACAGGGGCGAGCGTGGAGACCCAGTACTTC. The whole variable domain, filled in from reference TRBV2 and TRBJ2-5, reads EPEVTQTPSHQVTQMGQEVILRCVPISNHLYFYWYRQILGQKVEFLVSFYNNEISEKSEIFDDQFSVERPDGSNFTLKIRSTKLEDSAMYFCATGASVETQYFGPGTRLLVL.

The CDR3 sequence: CASSPFPGTGQVPQETQYF. CDR3 nucleotide sequence: TGTGCCAGCAGCCCTTTCCCAGGGACGGGACAGGTCCCTCAAGAGACCCAGTACTTC. V is TRBV7-3 and J is TRBJ2-5, with 8 bases that match TRBD1. Trimming took 5 bases from V and 2 from J; bases not matched to a gene: 19. The CDR3 has 19 residues. From germline, CDR1 is SGHTA and CDR2 FQGTGA.

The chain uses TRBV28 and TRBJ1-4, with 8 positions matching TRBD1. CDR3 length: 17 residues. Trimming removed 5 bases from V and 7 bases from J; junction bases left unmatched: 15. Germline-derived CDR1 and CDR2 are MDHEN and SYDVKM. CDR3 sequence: CASSPTRTGPIFEKLFF. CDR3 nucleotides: TGTGCCAGCAGTCCCACCCGGACAGGGCCTATATTTGAAAAACTGTTTTTT.

As DNA, the CDR3 is TGTGCCAGCAGCAAATGGGATAACAGGGGTTCACCCCTCCACTTT. It specifies CASSKWDNRGSPLHF. The rearrangement uses TRBV21-1 and TRBJ1-6; the table assigns TRBD1, which was not confirmed against the DNA. TRBV21-1 is shown as a pseudogene. There are 15 residues in the CDR3.

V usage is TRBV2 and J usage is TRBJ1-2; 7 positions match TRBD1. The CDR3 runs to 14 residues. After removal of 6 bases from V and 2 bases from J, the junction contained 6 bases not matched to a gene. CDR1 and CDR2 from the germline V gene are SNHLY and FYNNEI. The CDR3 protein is CASRGTAQNYGYTF. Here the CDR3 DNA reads TGTGCCAGCAGGGGGACAGCGCAAAACTATGGCTACACCTTC.

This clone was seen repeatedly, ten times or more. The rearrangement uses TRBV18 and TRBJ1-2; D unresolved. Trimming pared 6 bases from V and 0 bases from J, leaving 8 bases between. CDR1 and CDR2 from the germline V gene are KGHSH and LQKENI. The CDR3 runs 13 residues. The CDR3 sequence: CASSQTPNYGYTF. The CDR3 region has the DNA TGTGCCAGCTCCCAGACTCCTAACTATGGCTACACCTTC.

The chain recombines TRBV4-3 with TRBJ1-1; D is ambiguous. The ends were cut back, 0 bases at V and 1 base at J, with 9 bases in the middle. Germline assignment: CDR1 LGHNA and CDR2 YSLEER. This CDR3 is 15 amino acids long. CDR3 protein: CASSQEGYGNTEAFF. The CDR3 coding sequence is TGCGCCAGCAGCCAAGAAGGGTACGGGAACACTGAAGCTTTCTTT.

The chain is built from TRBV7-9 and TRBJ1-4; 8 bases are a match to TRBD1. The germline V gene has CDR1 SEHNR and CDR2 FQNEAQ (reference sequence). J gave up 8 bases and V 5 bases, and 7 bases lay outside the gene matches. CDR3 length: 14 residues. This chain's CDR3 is CASSQQGGGEKLFF. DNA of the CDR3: TGTGCCAGCAGCCAACAGGGGGGAGGAGAAAAACTGTTTTTT.

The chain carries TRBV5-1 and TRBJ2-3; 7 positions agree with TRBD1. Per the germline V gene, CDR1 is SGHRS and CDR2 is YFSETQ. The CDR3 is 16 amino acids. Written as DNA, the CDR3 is TGCGCGAAACAGGGAAGGGACAGAGCTCTCACAGATACGCAGTATTTT. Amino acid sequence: CAKQGRDRALTDTQYF.

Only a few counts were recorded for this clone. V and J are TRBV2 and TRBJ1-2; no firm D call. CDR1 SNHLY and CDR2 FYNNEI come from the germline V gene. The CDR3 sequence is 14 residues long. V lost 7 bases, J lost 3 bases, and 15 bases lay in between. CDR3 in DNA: TGTGCCAGCATCAAAGAGCGTTTTTACTATGGCTACACCTTC. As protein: CASIKERFYYGYTF.

CDR3 nucleotide sequence: TGTGCCAGCACGGCGGGGAGGGGAAATGGGGCCAACGTCCTGACTTTC. It yields the protein CASTAGRGNGANVLTF. This chain connects TRBV27 to TRBJ2-6, with 7 nucleotides matching TRBD2. J gave up 3 bases and V 7 bases, and 9 bases lay outside the gene matches. The CDR3 has 16 residues. CDR1 is MNHEY and CDR2 is SMNVEV in the germline V gene (reference sequence). Complete variable domain (other parts from reference TRBV27 and TRBJ2-6): EAQVTQNPRYLITVTGKKLTVTCSQNMNHEYMSWYRQDPGLGLRQIYYSMNVEVTDKGDVPEGYKVSRKEKRNFPLILESPSPNQTSLYFCASTAGRGNGANVLTFGAGSRLTVL.

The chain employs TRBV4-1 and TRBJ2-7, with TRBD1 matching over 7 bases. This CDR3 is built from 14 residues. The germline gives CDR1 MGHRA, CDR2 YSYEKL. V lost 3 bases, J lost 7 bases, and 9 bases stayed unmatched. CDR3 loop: CASSQTGTLREQYF. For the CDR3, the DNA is TGCGCCAGCAGCCAGACAGGGACCCTACGGGAGCAGTACTTC.

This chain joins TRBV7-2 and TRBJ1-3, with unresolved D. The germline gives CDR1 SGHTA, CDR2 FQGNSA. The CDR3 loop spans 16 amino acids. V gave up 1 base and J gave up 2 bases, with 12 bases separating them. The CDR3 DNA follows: TGTGCCAGCAGCTTAGTGGCGGGAGACCCTGGAAACACCATATATTTT. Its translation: CASSLVAGDPGNTIYF.

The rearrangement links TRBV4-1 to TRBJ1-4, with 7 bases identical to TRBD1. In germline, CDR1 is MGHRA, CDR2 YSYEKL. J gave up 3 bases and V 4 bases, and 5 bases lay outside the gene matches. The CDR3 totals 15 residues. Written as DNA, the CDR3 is TGCGCCAGCAGCCTCGGAGGGGGCTCTAATGAAAAACTGTTTTTT. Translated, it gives CASSLGGGSNEKLFF.

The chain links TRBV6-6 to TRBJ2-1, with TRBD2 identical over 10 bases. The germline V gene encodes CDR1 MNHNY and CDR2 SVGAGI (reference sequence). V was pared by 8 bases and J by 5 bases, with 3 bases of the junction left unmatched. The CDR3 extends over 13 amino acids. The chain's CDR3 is CASDGTSDNEQFF. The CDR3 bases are TGTGCCAGCGATGGGACTAGCGACAATGAGCAGTTCTTC.

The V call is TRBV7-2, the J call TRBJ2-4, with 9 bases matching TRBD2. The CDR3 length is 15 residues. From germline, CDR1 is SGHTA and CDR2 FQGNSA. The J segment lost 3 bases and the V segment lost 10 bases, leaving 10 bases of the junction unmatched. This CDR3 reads CATAGGGPGKNIQYF. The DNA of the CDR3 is TGTGCCACCGCGGGAGGGGGGCCGGGCAAAAACATTCAGTACTTC.

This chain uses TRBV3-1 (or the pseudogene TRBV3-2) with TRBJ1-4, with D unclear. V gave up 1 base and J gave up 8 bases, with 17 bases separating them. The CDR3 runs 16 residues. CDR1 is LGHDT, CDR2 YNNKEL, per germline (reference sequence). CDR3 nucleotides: TGTGCCAGCAGCCAAGGGAGTCCCGCGCTTGGGGAAAAACTGTTTTTT. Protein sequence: CASSQGSPALGEKLFF.

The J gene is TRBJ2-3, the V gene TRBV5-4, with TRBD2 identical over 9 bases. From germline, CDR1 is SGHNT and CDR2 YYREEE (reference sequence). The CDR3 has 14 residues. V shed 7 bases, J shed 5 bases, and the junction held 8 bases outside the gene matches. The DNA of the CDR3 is TGTGCCAGCCTCGTGGCGGGGGGGGGAGATACGCAGTATTTT. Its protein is CASLVAGGGDTQYF.

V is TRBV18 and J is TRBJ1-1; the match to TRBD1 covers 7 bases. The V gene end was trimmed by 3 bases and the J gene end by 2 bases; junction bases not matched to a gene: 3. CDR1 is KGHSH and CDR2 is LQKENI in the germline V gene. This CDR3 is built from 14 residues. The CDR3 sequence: CASSPGQKNTEAFF. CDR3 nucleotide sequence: TGTGCCAGCTCACCGGGACAGAAAAACACTGAAGCTTTCTTT.

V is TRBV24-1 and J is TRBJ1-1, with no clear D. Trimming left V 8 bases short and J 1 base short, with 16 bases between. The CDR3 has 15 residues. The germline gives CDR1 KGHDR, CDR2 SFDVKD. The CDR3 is CATTGNGRSNTEAFF. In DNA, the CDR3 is TGTGCCACCACCGGGAATGGCAGATCGAACACTGAAGCTTTCTTT.

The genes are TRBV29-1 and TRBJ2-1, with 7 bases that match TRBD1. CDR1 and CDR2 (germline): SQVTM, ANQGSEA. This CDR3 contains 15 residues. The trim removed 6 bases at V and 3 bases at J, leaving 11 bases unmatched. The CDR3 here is CSVDPDRASYNEQFF. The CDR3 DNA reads TGCAGCGTCGACCCAGACAGGGCAAGCTACAATGAGCAGTTCTTC.

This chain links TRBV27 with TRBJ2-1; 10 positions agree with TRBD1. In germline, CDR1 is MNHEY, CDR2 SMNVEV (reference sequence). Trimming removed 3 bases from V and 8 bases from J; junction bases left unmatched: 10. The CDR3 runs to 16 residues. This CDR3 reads CASSFSPGQGNDEQFF. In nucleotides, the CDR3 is TGTGCCAGCAGTTTTTCTCCGGGACAGGGGAATGATGAGCAGTTCTTC.

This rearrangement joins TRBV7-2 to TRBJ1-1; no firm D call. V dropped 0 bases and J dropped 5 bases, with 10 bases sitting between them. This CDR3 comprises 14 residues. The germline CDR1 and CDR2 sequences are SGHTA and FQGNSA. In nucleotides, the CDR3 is TGTGCCAGCAGCTTAGCGCCAAGCCTGACTGAAGCTTTCTTT. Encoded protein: CASSLAPSLTEAFF.